This T cell receptor (beta chain) was identified during a study of T cell repertoires in cytomegalovirus infection. Study conclusions and caveats: It was HLA-C-restricted CMV-specific TCR beta clonotypes that dominated the response ex vivo. Summed frequency of shared TCR beta families picked out CMV carriers who also had the relevant HLA.

Points on this clonotype: Its antigen is unknown.

Each CDR3 protein gets one entry after TCRdb re-called the reads with MiXCR. The sample includes a few hundred thousand distinct CDR3 sequences, roughly a third of them seen just once. CDR1 is MDHEN and CDR2 is SYDVKM in the germline V gene. The length of the CDR3 is 13 residues. V was shortened by 9 bases and J by 8 bases, with 19 bases between the two germline ends. J is TRBJ1-2 and V is TRBV28; D is ambiguous. This clonotype originated in a human donor in good health (CMV status not recorded). Some clones in this sample may be carry-over from other donors' samples. Sequenced here: cultured PBMCs, sampled from culture after CMV antigen stimulation. CDR3: CASDGPIHVGYTF. The CDR3 DNA follows: TGTGCCAGTGATGGACCAATACATGTGGGCTACACCTTC.